A selection of T cell receptor beta chains follows, all from one sample in a study of human T cells and chemical hapten exposure. TCRdb fed the RACE reads into MiXCR, producing one record per CDR3 protein. Of around 80,000 distinct CDR3 sequences listed, over 8.5% are singletons. Sequenced sample: whole blood. These receptors all come from a male donor in good health. Some clones in this sample may be carry-over from other donors' samples. The CDR3 runs from the conserved cysteine through the conserved F or W. The order of the fields is V gene, D gene, clone size, J gene, CDR3 protein, CDR3 DNA. D genes are given only for firm matches. Clone size is not always given. Where it is, it says once, few, many or a class for expanded clones.

v_call: TRBV6-2/TRBV6-3
d_call: TRBD2
clone_size: many
j_call: TRBJ2-1
cdr3_aa: CASSRTSGDYNEQFF
cdr3_nt: TGTGCCAGCAGCCGAACTAGCGGGGACTACAATGAGCAGTTCTTC

v_call: TRBV14
d_call: .
clone_size: .
j_call: TRBJ2-7
cdr3_aa: CASSQGSSYEQYF
cdr3_nt: TGTGCCAGCAGCCAGGGCAGCTCCTACGAGCAGTACTTC

v_call: TRBV10-3
d_call: .
clone_size: once
j_call: TRBJ2-7
cdr3_aa: CATSRPGAGYEQYF
cdr3_nt: TGTGCCACATCACGCCCCGGGGCCGGCTACGAGCAGTACTTC

v_call: TRBV6-5
d_call: .
clone_size: few
j_call: TRBJ2-3
cdr3_aa: CASSPTYTDTQYF
cdr3_nt: TGTGCCAGCAGCCCGACCTACACAGATACGCAGTATTTT

v_call: TRBV4-1
d_call: .
clone_size: .
j_call: TRBJ1-5
cdr3_aa: CASSQETGQQPQHF
cdr3_nt: TGCGCCAGCAGCCAGGAAACAGGGCAACAGCCCCAGCATTTT

v_call: TRBV30
d_call: .
clone_size: many
j_call: TRBJ2-2
cdr3_aa: CAWSVRRNTGELFF
cdr3_nt: TGTGCCTGGAGTGTACGTAGAAACACCGGGGAGCTGTTTTTT

v_call: TRBV20-1
d_call: .
clone_size: .
j_call: TRBJ1-5
cdr3_aa: CSARELIVDQPQHF
cdr3_nt: TGCAGTGCTAGAGAGCTTATAGTGGATCAGCCCCAGCATTTT

v_call: TRBV7-8
d_call: TRBD2
clone_size: few
j_call: TRBJ2-3
cdr3_aa: CASSLGGVAGAPF
cdr3_nt: TGTGCCAGCAGCTTAGGGGGCGTAGCGGGAGCACCGTTT

v_call: TRBV3-1
d_call: TRBD2
clone_size: few
j_call: TRBJ2-1
cdr3_aa: CASSGTSDSSYNEQFF
cdr3_nt: TGTGCCAGCAGCGGGACTAGCGACAGCTCCTACAATGAGCAGTTCTTC

v_call: TRBV20-1
d_call: TRBD1
clone_size: many
j_call: TRBJ1-6
cdr3_aa: CSAWDREGSPLHF
cdr3_nt: TGCAGTGCGTGGGACAGAGAAGGTTCACCCCTCCACTTT

v_call: TRBV6-6
d_call: .
clone_size: .
j_call: TRBJ1-1
cdr3_aa: CASSYRTVNTEAFF
cdr3_nt: TGTGCCAGCAGTTACCGGACAGTAAACACTGAAGCTTTCTTT

v_call: TRBV12-3/TRBV12-4
d_call: .
clone_size: few
j_call: TRBJ1-4
cdr3_aa: CASSLQGLGLTNEKLFF
cdr3_nt: TGTGCCAGCAGTTTACAAGGGTTGGGGCTAACTAATGAAAAACTGTTTTTT

v_call: TRBV7-8
d_call: TRBD2
clone_size: many
j_call: TRBJ2-4
cdr3_aa: CASSQEGLAGIVKNIQYF
cdr3_nt: TGTGCCAGCAGCCAAGAGGGACTAGCGGGAATCGTCAAAAACATTCAGTACTTC

v_call: TRBV10-3
d_call: .
clone_size: .
j_call: TRBJ2-4
cdr3_aa: CAISDSVAKNIQYF
cdr3_nt: TGTGCCATCAGTGACAGCGTAGCCAAAAACATTCAGTACTTC

v_call: TRBV12-3/TRBV12-4
d_call: .
clone_size: .
j_call: TRBJ2-1
cdr3_aa: CASSLMAVNNEQFF
cdr3_nt: TGTGCCAGCAGTTTAATGGCGGTGAACAATGAGCAGTTCTTC

v_call: TRBV4-3
d_call: .
clone_size: many
j_call: TRBJ1-1
cdr3_aa: CASSQAGDGFMNTEAFF
cdr3_nt: TGCGCCAGCAGCCAAGCCGGCGACGGATTCATGAACACTGAAGCTTTCTTT

v_call: TRBV5-1
d_call: .
clone_size: .
j_call: TRBJ1-1
cdr3_aa: CASSSEGQGEAFF
cdr3_nt: TGCGCCAGCAGCTCGGAGGGCCAGGGCGAGGCTTTCTTT